This T cell receptor beta chain is drawn from a study of T cell responses to AZD1222 COVID-19 vaccine. A word on this clone: Its cognate antigen is unknown.

Study-wide findings and caveats: Only a handful of AZD1222 recipients were seropositive at baseline. Receipt of two AZD1222 doses was followed by a rise in Spike-specific TCR breadth and depth. Unmutated variant regions reportedly attract nearly half of all spike-specific TCRs. The donor cohort was predominantly white British with a female majority, and clonal diversity may have been underestimated.

Clones were read by immunoSEQ multiplex PCR, and TCRdb kept only the in-frame ones, dropping some. The table shows roughly 97,000 clones, with nearly 90% occurring only once. The V gene's germline CDR1 is SGHAT and CDR2 FQNNGV. V lost 4 bases to trimming and J lost 0 bases, with 13 bases between them. The CDR3 length is 15 residues. The chain links TRBV11-2 to TRBJ2-7; perhaps D is TRBD1 or TRBD2 (6 bases each). This sequence was found in an adult in good health. Sequenced here: peripheral blood, sampled on day 0 of AZD1222 vaccination. CDR3 amino acids: CASSSAGGRSYEQYF. As DNA, the CDR3 is TGTGCCAGCAGCTCTGCTGGGGGGCGCTCCTACGAGCAGTACTTC.